This is a list of T cell receptor beta chains from one sample in a study of blood T cells in healthy people across ages. TCRdb ran MiXCR on the 5' RACE reads and lists one entry per CDR3 protein. The sample lists around 900,000 distinct CDR3 sequences; around 54% were seen once. Sequences were obtained from blood. The origin of the receptors is a woman aged 55-69 years in good health. Both conserved end residues are part of each CDR3. D genes are given only for firm matches. Expanded clones get a size class; other rows say once, few or many, or leave the size out.

>TRBV28|TRBJ2-5|few|TRBD2|18
TGTGCCAGCACCTCTCCCGCAGGACTAGCGGGGTACCAAGAGACCCAGTACTTC
CASTSPAGLAGYQETQYF
>TRBV30|TRBJ2-6|-|-|14
TGTGCCTGGATAAGTCCGGGCTCGGCCAACGTCCTGACTTTC
CAWISPGSANVLTF
>TRBV5-6|TRBJ2-5|-|TRBD1|14
TGTGCCAGCAGCTGGGGGACAGGGGCAGGGACCCAGTACTTC
CASSWGTGAGTQYF
>TRBV20-1|TRBJ1-1|-|-|10
TGCAGTGCGAGGGACGGCGGGGCTTTCTTT
CSARDGGAFF
>TRBV3-1|TRBJ2-3|-|TRBD1|20
TGTGCCAGCAGCCAAGATTTGGGACAGGGGTTTAGCAGGGGGAAGGATACGCAGTATTTT
CASSQDLGQGFSRGKDTQYF
>TRBV6-2/TRBV6-3|TRBJ2-1|-|-|16
TGTGCCAGCAGTTACTCGACAGGTGCAGGATACAATGAGCAGTTCTTC
CASSYSTGAGYNEQFF
>TRBV3-1|TRBJ1-2|few|-|14
TGTGCCAGCAGCCAAGATGGGCAGGGGAGAGGCTACACCTTC
CASSQDGQGRGYTF
>TRBV7-8|TRBJ2-5|-|-|14
TGTGCCAGCAGCGTACGTGGGATCGGGGAGACCCAGTACTTC
CASSVRGIGETQYF
>TRBV7-2|TRBJ1-2|-|-|16
TGTGCCAGCAGCTTAATGGGTGTGTACAGCTCCTATGGCTACACCTTC
CASSLMGVYSSYGYTF
>TRBV5-1|TRBJ2-5|-|-|16
TGCGCCAGCAGCCCCAACCGATGGGGAGAGCAAGAGACCCAGTACTTC
CASSPNRWGEQETQYF
>TRBV20-1|TRBJ2-3|-|-|21
TGCAGTGCTAGAGATCAGGGATATACGACAGCCCTGAAACCATACACAGATACGCAGTATTTT
CSARDQGYTTALKPYTDTQYF
>TRBV20-1|TRBJ1-1|-|TRBD1|13
TGCAGTGCTAGGTCCCCGTCGACAGGGGAAGCTTTCTTT
CSARSPSTGEAFF
>TRBV5-6|TRBJ2-5|-|-|14
TGTGCCCGCAGCTCCGGACTGGCGGGAGAGACCCAGTACTTC
CARSSGLAGETQYF
>TRBV7-3|TRBJ2-1|-|-|13
TGTGCCAGCAGCTCCGGAGCTGATAATGAGCAGTTCTTC
CASSSGADNEQFF
>TRBV6-5|TRBJ2-3|-|TRBD2|14
TGTGCCAGCAGTTACTCGGGGGGGGTGGATACGCAGTATTTT
CASSYSGGVDTQYF
>TRBV7-2|TRBJ2-3|-|TRBD2|16
TGTGCCAGCAGCTCCTACTCTAGCGGGGGGACAGATACGCAGTATTTT
CASSSYSSGGTDTQYF
>TRBV7-9|TRBJ2-7|-|-|15
TGTGCCAGCAGCTTAGGGTCAGGCCTTGCCTACGAGCAGTACTTC
CASSLGSGLAYEQYF
>TRBV12-3/TRBV12-4|TRBJ1-4|-|-|13
TGTGCCAGCAGTTTCGCAGGGTGGGAAAAACTGTTTTTT
CASSFAGWEKLFF
>TRBV3-1|TRBJ2-7|-|-|14
TGTGCCAGCAGCCCGAACTTAGCAGGCCACGAGCAGTACTTC
CASSPNLAGHEQYF
>TRBV29-1|TRBJ2-5|many|-|11
TGCAGCGTTGTTGGGCAAGAGACCCAGTACTTC
CSVVGQETQYF
>TRBV20-1|TRBJ2-3|-|TRBD2|15
TGCAGTGCTAGAGATGGCGGGAGCCCCGCAGATACGCAGTATTTT
CSARDGGSPADTQYF
>TRBV20-1|TRBJ1-1|-|-|16
TGCAGTGCCAAGGGACGATGGAGAGTCATGAACACTGAAGCTTTCTTT
CSAKGRWRVMNTEAFF
>TRBV5-1|TRBJ2-5|-|-|15
TGCGCCAGCAGCTTCCCGAAAGAGAGCCAAGAGACCCAGTACTTC
CASSFPKESQETQYF
>TRBV7-2|TRBJ2-6|few|-|15
TGTGCCAGCAGCCCCCCCGGTATAGGGGCCAACGTCCTGACTTTC
CASSPPGIGANVLTF
>TRBV7-8|TRBJ1-2|-|-|14
TGTGCCAGCAGCTTAGCTATCCAGAACTATGGCTACACCTTC
CASSLAIQNYGYTF
>TRBV7-8|TRBJ2-3|-|-|14
TGTACCAGCAGCCCTAGACTAGGCACAGATACGCAGTATTTT
CTSSPRLGTDTQYF
>TRBV7-8|TRBJ2-1|-|-|15
TGTGCCAGCAGCTTCAGACGCTTACAGGACAATGAGCAGTTCTTC
CASSFRRLQDNEQFF
>TRBV20-1|TRBJ2-1|-|-|12
TGCAGTGCTAGAGAATCCTACCATGAGCAGTTCTTC
CSARESYHEQFF
>TRBV6-2/TRBV6-3|TRBJ1-5|-|-|12
TGTGCCAGCAGCGGCAGGGCTCAGCCCCAGCATTTT
CASSGRAQPQHF